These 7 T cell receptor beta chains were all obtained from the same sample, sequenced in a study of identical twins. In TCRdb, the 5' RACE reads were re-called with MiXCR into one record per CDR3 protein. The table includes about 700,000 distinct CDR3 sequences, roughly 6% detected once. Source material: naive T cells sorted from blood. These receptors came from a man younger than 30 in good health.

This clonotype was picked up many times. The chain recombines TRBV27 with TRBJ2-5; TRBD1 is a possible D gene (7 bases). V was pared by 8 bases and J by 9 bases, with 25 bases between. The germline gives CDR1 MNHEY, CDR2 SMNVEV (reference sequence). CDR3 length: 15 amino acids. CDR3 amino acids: CASGRQGERRDPQYF. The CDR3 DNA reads TGTGCCAGCGGCAGACAGGGAGAAAGGAGGGATCCCCAGTACTTC.

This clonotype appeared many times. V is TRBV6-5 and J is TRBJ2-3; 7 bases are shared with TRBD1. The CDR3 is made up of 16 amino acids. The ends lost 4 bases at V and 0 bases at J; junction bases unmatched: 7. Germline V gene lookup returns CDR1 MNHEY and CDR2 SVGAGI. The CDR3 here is CASSSGQRTSTDTQYF. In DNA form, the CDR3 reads TGTGCCAGCAGTTCGGGACAGCGAACTAGCACAGATACGCAGTATTTT.

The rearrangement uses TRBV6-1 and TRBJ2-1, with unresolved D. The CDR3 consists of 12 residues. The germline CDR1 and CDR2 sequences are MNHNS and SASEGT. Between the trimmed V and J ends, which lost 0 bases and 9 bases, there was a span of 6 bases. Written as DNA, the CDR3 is TGTGCCAGCAGTGAAGCGAACCTTGAGCAGTTCTTC. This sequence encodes CASSEANLEQFF.

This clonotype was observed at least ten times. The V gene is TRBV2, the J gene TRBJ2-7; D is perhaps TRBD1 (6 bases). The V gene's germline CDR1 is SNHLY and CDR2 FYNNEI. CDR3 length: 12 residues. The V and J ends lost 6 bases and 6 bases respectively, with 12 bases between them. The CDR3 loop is CASRGTGIEQYV. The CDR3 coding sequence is TGTGCCAGCAGGGGAACAGGGATCGAGCAGTACGTC.

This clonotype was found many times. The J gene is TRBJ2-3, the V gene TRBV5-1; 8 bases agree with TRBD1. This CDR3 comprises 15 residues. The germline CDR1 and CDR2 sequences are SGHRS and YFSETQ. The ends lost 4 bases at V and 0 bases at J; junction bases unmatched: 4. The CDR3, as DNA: TGCGCCAGCAGCGGGACAGGAGCCAGCACAGATACGCAGTATTTT. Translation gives CASSGTGASTDTQYF.

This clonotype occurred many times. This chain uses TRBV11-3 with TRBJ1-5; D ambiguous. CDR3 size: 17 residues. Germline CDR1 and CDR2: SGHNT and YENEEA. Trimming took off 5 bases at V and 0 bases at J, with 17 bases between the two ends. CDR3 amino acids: CASSRRLGGYSNQPQHF. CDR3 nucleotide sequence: TGTGCCAGCAGCCGAAGGTTGGGCGGTTATAGCAATCAGCCCCAGCATTTT.

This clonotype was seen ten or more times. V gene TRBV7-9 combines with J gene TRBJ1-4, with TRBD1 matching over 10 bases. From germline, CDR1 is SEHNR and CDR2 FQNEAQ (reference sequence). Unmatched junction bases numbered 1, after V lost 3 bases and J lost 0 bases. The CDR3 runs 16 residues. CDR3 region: CASSLTGGATNEKLFF. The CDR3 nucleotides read TGTGCCAGCAGCTTGACAGGGGGCGCAACTAATGAAAAACTGTTTTTT.